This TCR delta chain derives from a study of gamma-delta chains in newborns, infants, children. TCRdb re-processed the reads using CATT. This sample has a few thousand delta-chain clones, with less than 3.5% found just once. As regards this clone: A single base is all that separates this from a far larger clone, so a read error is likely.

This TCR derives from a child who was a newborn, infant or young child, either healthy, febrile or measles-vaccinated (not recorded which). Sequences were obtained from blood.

This chain's CDR3 is CACDVLLGDTHFTWGTRQMFF. The CDR3 DNA follows: TGTGCCTGTGACGTCTTACTGGGGGATACGCATTTCACCTGGGGCACCCGACAGATGTTTTTC. The chain carries TRDV2 and TRDJ3, with 13 nucleotides matching TRDD3. The CDR3 loop spans 21 amino acids. Germline V gives CDR1 GEAIGNYY, CDR2 EKD.